This TCR beta chain was sequenced for a study of CD8 T cells in Susac syndrome. Trimming took 5 bases from V and 5 from J; bases not matched to a gene: 2. CDR3 size: 13 residues. CDR1 is SGHTA, CDR2 FQGTGA, per germline. Random hexamers were used to reverse transcribe the RNA input (0.5 to 1 ug). MiXCR was run by TCRdb on the immunoSEQ multiplex PCR reads, yielding one entry per CDR3 protein. Of about 150,000 distinct CDR3 sequences listed, around 95% are singletons. The sample comprised CD8+ T cells from PBMCs. The receptor comes from a human donor with multiple sclerosis. The chain joins TRBV7-3 to TRBJ2-1; 8 bases agree with TRBD1. The CDR3 DNA sequence: TGTGCCAGCAGCGTGGGACAGGACAATGAGCAGTTCTTC. Amino acids: CASSVGQDNEQFF.